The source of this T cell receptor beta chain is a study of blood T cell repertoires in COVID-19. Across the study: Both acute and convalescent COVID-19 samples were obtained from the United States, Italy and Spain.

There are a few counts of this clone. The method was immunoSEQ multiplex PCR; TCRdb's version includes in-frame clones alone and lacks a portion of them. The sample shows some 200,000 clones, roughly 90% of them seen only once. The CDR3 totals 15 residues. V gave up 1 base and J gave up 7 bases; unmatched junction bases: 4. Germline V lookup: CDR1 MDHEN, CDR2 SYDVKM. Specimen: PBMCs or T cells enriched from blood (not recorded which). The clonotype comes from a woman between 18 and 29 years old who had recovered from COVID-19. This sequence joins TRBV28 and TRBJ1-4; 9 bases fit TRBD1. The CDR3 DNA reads TGTGCCAGCAGTTTATCAGGGACAGGGCCTGAAAAACTGTTTTTT. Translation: CASSLSGTGPEKLFF.